A selection of T cell receptor beta chains follows, all from one sample in a study of shared clonotypes between healthy human individuals. Produced via immunoSEQ multiplex PCR; TCRdb's table is partial and in-frame only. The data show about 990,000 clones, 70% to 80% seen once. The sequencing input was memory CD4+ T cells from PBMCs. Receptors originate from a man younger than 30 in good health. Some clones in this sample may be carry-over from other donors' samples. Both conserved end residues are part of each CDR3. Fields, in order: D gene, V gene, clone size, CDR3 protein. A D gene is named only where the DNA matches it firmly. The size entry is marked missing in some rows and otherwise reads once, few, many or a size class.

D: -; V: TRBV18; size: -; CDR3: CASSPPGQETQYF
D: TRBD2; V: TRBV28; size: -; CDR3: CASGGSHEQYF
D: -; V: TRBV10-3; size: -; CDR3: CAIKGYADTQYF
D: -; V: TRBV28; size: -; CDR3: CASLSLGGAHHNEQFF
D: TRBD1; V: TRBV28; size: once; CDR3: CASSQPGGRGYTF
D: TRBD1; V: TRBV5-1; size: once; CDR3: CASGRTGQGSTGELFF
D: -; V: TRBV6-5; size: -; CDR3: CASSLTGGANTEAFF
D: -; V: TRBV25-1; size: few; CDR3: CASADSTNYGYTF
D: -; V: TRBV6-6; size: -; CDR3: CASSFRSNEKLFF
D: -; V: TRBV2; size: -; CDR3: CASSRAGDGYTF
D: TRBD2; V: TRBV5-1; size: once; CDR3: CASSSLFGGGVETQYF
D: -; V: TRBV7-9; size: -; CDR3: CASSSRSNTEAFF
D: -; V: TRBV16; size: -; CDR3: CASSQSYGTGNTIYF
D: -; V: TRBV5-1; size: -; CDR3: CASSLQTSSNEQFF
D: TRBD1; V: TRBV28; size: many; CDR3: CASSLGDRVHMNTEAFF
D: TRBD2; V: TRBV7-9; size: -; CDR3: CASSFRTSVGELFF
D: -; V: TRBV11-2; size: many; CDR3: CASSLVVETQYF
D: TRBD2; V: TRBV5-1; size: -; CDR3: CASSLELAGGRNEQFF
D: TRBD2; V: TRBV4-1; size: few; CDR3: CASSQEGLAVSTDTQYF
D: -; V: TRBV4-2; size: many; CDR3: CASSQVGTANTGELFF
D: -; V: TRBV4-2; size: -; CDR3: CASSRITGARSPFSGANVLTF
D: TRBD2; V: TRBV2; size: -; CDR3: CASSELAGGRYYEQYF
D: TRBD1; V: TRBV7-8; size: -; CDR3: CASSFGTGAVYTEAFF
D: TRBD1; V: TRBV2; size: once; CDR3: CASSRDRTSTDTQYF
D: -; V: TRBV4-2; size: few; CDR3: CASSQGTASDTEAFF
D: TRBD1; V: TRBV18; size: -; CDR3: CASSPPGDRGYEQYF
D: -; V: TRBV18; size: -; CDR3: CASSPDVSYEQYF
D: TRBD1; V: TRBV30; size: -; CDR3: CASKGQGRVEQYF